This record covers a single T cell receptor beta chain. Generated by immunoSEQ multiplex PCR, the TCRdb table keeps only in-frame clones and is missing some. The repertoire consists of 100,000 to 150,000 clones, with 85% to 95% occurring once and the leading ten covering about 0.6%. The CDR3 is 19 amino acids. These data are taken from a study of control samples from healthy donors and cancer patients. The chain couples TRBV21-1 to TRBJ2-1; whether TRBD2, the table's D call, matches the DNA was not checked. TRBV21-1 is designated a pseudogene. The TCR was taken from a man aged 80 or over with head and neck cancer. Sample: PBMCs. The CDR3 sequence: CASTKGTSGRAPSYNEQFF. CDR3 DNA sequence: TGTGCCAGCACCAAAGGGACTAGCGGGAGGGCGCCAAGCTACAATGAGCAGTTCTTC.